Below, 16 T cell receptor beta chains from the same sample are listed, as sequenced in a study of beta chain features in type 1 diabetes. No cognate antigen is known for these TCRs. The whole isolated RNA underwent reverse transcription, so sequencing captured expressed TCRB transcripts. Here immunoSEQ multiplex PCR was the method, and the copy in TCRdb shows in-frame clones only, minus some. Of approximately 240,000 clones detected, more than 15% appear once; the ten largest clones hold approximately 0.087%. Study-level findings and limits: Among patients with Type 1 diabetes, TCRB CDR3s were moderately but significantly shorter in every one of the four CD4+ subsets.

Specimen: naive CD4+ T cells from blood. Every receptor here comes from a man younger than 40 with type 1 diabetes.

This rearrangement joins TRBV19 to TRBJ2-4, with 7 bases fitting TRBD1. The germline gives CDR1 LNHDA, CDR2 SQIVND (reference sequence). The CDR3 covers 17 residues. V lost 6 bases, J lost 1 base, and 12 bases stayed unmatched. For the CDR3, the DNA is TGTGCCAGTAGCCACTCTACAGGGGACGTGGCCAAAAACATTCAGTACTTC. Amino acid sequence: CASSHSTGDVAKNIQYF.

This clone has more than one count but fewer than ten. The gene calls are TRBV9 and TRBJ2-3, with unresolved D. V lost 0 bases and J lost 4, with 6 bases in between. Germline V gene data show CDR1 as SGDLS and CDR2 as YYNGEE. This CDR3 comprises 13 residues. CDR3 nucleotide sequence: TGTGCCAGCAGCGTAGAAGGCGCAGATACGCAGTATTTT. Its translation is CASSVEGADTQYF.

The sample holds a few counts of this clone. This chain links TRBV29-1 with TRBJ2-5; D is ambiguous. V dropped 0 bases and J dropped 1 base, with 9 bases sitting between them. The germline CDR1 and CDR2 sequences are SQVTM and ANQGSEA. This CDR3 has 14 amino acids. CDR3 loop: CSVEDEHSQETQYF. The CDR3 nucleotides read TGCAGCGTTGAAGATGAACACAGCCAAGAGACCCAGTACTTC. The whole variable domain, filled in from reference TRBV29-1 and TRBJ2-5, reads SAVISQKPSRDICQRGTSLTIQCQVDSQVTMMFWYRQQPGQSLTLIATANQGSEATYESGFVIDKFPISRPNLTFSTLTVSNMSPEDSSIYLCSVEDEHSQETQYFGPGTRLLVL.

This clone has only a few counts. Other nucleotide sequences in the sample specify the same CDR3. The chain combines TRBV7-9 with TRBJ2-1, with D possibly matching TRBD1 (5 bases). The germline V gene encodes CDR1 SEHNR and CDR2 FQNEAQ (reference sequence). The CDR3 runs to 13 residues. Trimming stripped 1 base from V and 6 bases from J, with 7 bases between. The CDR3 DNA reads TGTGCCAGCAGCTTAGGGCAGGGCAATGAGCAGTTCTTC. Protein sequence: CASSLGQGNEQFF.

V gene TRBV14 combines with J gene TRBJ1-2; no reliable D call. The CDR3 loop spans 14 amino acids. With 0 bases removed from V and 0 bases from J, the gap between germline ends came to 5 bases. Germline V lookup: CDR1 SGHDN, CDR2 FVKESK. CDR3 nucleotide sequence: TGTGCCAGCAGCCAAGAAAAGGCTAACTATGGCTACACCTTC. It translates to CASSQEKANYGYTF.

The chain carries TRBV11-1 and TRBJ2-7; 10 bases fit TRBD1. V lost 8 bases and J lost 4; bases outside the gene matches: 5. The CDR3 is made up of 13 amino acids. Germline V gene sequence: CDR1 SGHAT, CDR2 FQDESV (reference sequence). CDR3 region: CASEDRGRYEQYF. The CDR3 DNA sequence: TGTGCCAGCGAAGACAGGGGGCGATACGAGCAGTACTTC. Full variable domain (rest looked up from reference TRBV11-1 and TRBJ2-7): EAEVAQSPRYKITEKSQAVAFWCDPISGHATLYWYRQILGQGPELLVQFQDESVVDDSQLPKDRFSAERLKGVDSTLKIQPAELGDSAMYLCASEDRGRYEQYFGPGTRLTVT.

V gene TRBV9 combines with J gene TRBJ2-5; D unclear. The CDR3 is 14 residues long. Per the germline V gene, CDR1 is SGDLS and CDR2 is YYNGEE. Trimming pared 0 bases from V and 5 bases from J, leaving 11 bases between. DNA for the CDR3: TGTGCCAGCAGCGTAGCACCTAAAGGGGAGACCCAGTACTTC. Its translation is CASSVAPKGETQYF.

The chain carries TRBV28 and TRBJ2-7; D is undetermined. V was clipped by 5 bases and J by 11 bases, with 19 bases between them. The CDR3 contains 13 residues. CDR1 is MDHEN, CDR2 SYDVKM, per germline. CDR3 region: CASSGQEEMGKYF. The CDR3 coding sequence is TGTGCCAGCAGTGGCCAGGAAGAGATGGGCAAGTACTTC.

This clone occurred a few times. The chain combines TRBV7-9 with TRBJ2-5; TRBD1 might be the D (6 bases). The CDR3 extends over 13 amino acids. The germline V gene encodes CDR1 SEHNR and CDR2 FQNEAQ (reference sequence). Between the trimmed V and J ends, which lost 7 bases and 5 bases, there was a span of 14 bases. CDR3: CASTRTASETQYF. The DNA for the CDR3 is TGTGCCAGCACTAGGACAGCCAGCGAGACCCAGTACTTC.

A few counts support this clone. The same CDR3 also results from other DNA sequences found in this sample. The chain links TRBV25-1 to TRBJ1-4; 10 bases align to TRBD1. Germline CDR1 MGHDK, CDR2 SYGVNS. V trimming: 3 bases; J trimming: 6 bases; junction bases outside the gene matches: 4. The CDR3 spans 15 residues. CDR3 DNA: TGTGCCAGCAGTGATCCCGGGACAGGGGATGAAAAACTGTTTTTT. This encodes CASSDPGTGDEKLFF. The complete variable domain, with remaining parts taken from reference TRBV25-1 and TRBJ1-4, reads EADIYQTPRYLVIGTGKKITLECSQTMGHDKMYWYQQDPGMELHLIHYSYGVNSTEKGDLSSESTVSRIRTEHFPLTLESARPSHTSQYLCASSDPGTGDEKLFFGSGTQLSVL.

V is TRBV4-1 and J is TRBJ1-2; TRBD1 agrees at 8 bases. CDR3 size: 15 residues. Germline V gives CDR1 MGHRA, CDR2 YSYEKL. V lost 4 bases and J lost 5; bases outside the gene matches: 9. CDR3 amino acids: CASSRTGTKQYGYTF. The CDR3 coding sequence is TGCGCCAGCAGCCGGACAGGGACGAAACAATATGGCTACACCTTC.

In this sample, this clone turned up a few times. The genes are TRBV15 and TRBJ2-4; unclear D gene. Looked up from germline, CDR1 is LNHNV and CDR2 is YYDKDF (reference sequence). V was shortened by 0 bases and J by 6 bases, with 12 bases between the two germline ends. The CDR3 extends over 15 amino acids. CDR3 bases: TGTGCCACCAGCAGAGATCTACAGTTTTCAAACATTCAGTACTTC. Protein product: CATSRDLQFSNIQYF.

This clone occurred a few times. V and J are TRBV7-2 and TRBJ2-5, with 7 bases aligning to TRBD2. The V and J ends lost 6 bases and 5 bases, in that order; junction bases with no gene match: 12. The CDR3 sequence is 15 residues long. CDR1 is SGHTA, CDR2 FQGNSA, per germline. The CDR3 here is CASRLHNGDYETQYF. CDR3 bases: TGTGCCAGCAGATTACATAACGGGGACTACGAGACCCAGTACTTC.

V is TRBV2 and J is TRBJ2-7; TRBD1 might be the D (6 bases). Trimming took 6 bases from V and 4 from J, leaving 10 bases between them. The CDR3 runs 12 residues. Germline V gene data show CDR1 as SNHLY and CDR2 as FYNNEI. CDR3: CASRPGQYEQYF. DNA of the CDR3: TGTGCCAGCAGGCCTGGACAGTACGAGCAGTACTTC.

The chain couples TRBV5-1 to TRBJ2-5, with TRBD1 as a possible D gene (6 bases). CDR3 length: 13 amino acids. V was trimmed by 4 bases and J by 4 bases, leaving 11 bases between them. Germline values: CDR1 SGHRS, CDR2 YFSETQ. The CDR3 sequence: CASSTPGVETQYF. In DNA, the CDR3 is TGCGCCAGCAGCACGCCAGGGGTAGAGACCCAGTACTTC.

Comments on this clone: Additional DNA sequences in this sample encode the identical CDR3. This sequence joins TRBV29-1 and TRBJ1-1; D is unresolved. Germline loops: CDR1 SQVTM, CDR2 ANQGSEA. The CDR3 runs 12 residues. Trimming took off 1 base at V and 0 bases at J, with 3 bases between the two ends. Here the CDR3 DNA reads TGCAGCGTTGAAGGGGTGAACACTGAAGCTTTCTTT. Protein product: CSVEGVNTEAFF.